This T cell receptor beta chain was retrieved from a study of control samples from healthy donors and cancer patients. The protocol was immunoSEQ multiplex PCR, while the TCRdb copy is restricted to in-frame clones and leaves out a portion. The sample shows some 130,000 clones, around 90% of them seen only once. Per germline, CDR1 SGHRS and CDR2 YFSETQ. The CDR3 covers 16 residues. V lost 4 bases and J 5 bases, leaving 21 bases between the germline ends. Specimen: blood. This chain uses TRBV5-1 with TRBJ1-1; no clear D. The clonotype originates from a young man in good health. CDR3 DNA sequence: TGCGCCAGCAGCCGCACCCCAGATGTAAGTAAGACTGAAGCTTTCTTT. Its protein product is CASSRTPDVSKTEAFF.